This paragraph reports one T cell receptor beta chain. Diagnostic criteria for definite or probable disease, in their recently defined form, were met by the patients with Susac syndrome. TEMRA cells were FACS-enriched, while CD8+ and CD4+ T cells were negatively isolated. RNA totalling roughly 0.45 to 1 ug underwent reverse transcription with random hexamers. An immunoSEQ multiplex PCR amplified TCR beta CDR3 over 54 Vbeta and 13 Jbeta. In TCRdb, the immunoSEQ multiplex PCR reads were re-called with MiXCR into one record per CDR3 protein. In the table there are some 190,000 distinct CDR3 sequences, over 90% of which are singletons. This record belongs to a study of CD8 T cells in Susac syndrome. The overall study: Patients with Susac syndrome had blood drawn and were at that point therapy-naive, on corticosteroids, or on intravenous immunoglobulin alone.

The CDR3 has 15 residues. Germline lookup yields CDR1 MGHRA and CDR2 YSYEKL. Trimming took off 2 bases at V and 8 bases at J, with 16 bases between the two ends. The sample consisted of CD4+ T cells from PBMCs. This clonotype was obtained from a human donor with Susac syndrome. The chain uses TRBV4-1 and TRBJ2-4; D might be TRBD2 (6 bases). The CDR3 here is CASSQSVTGGDIQYF. In DNA form, the CDR3 reads TGCGCCAGCAGCCAAAGTGTTACAGGAGGGGACATTCAGTACTTC.